This T cell receptor (beta chain) appears in the sequencing data of a study of tumor and adjacent non-tumor tissue in lung cancer. Study summary: There were about twelve adenocarcinoma, 2 squamous cell carcinoma and 1 small cell lung cancer cases.

This sample's RNA came from whole unsorted tissue. This clonotype has only one observation. What it recognizes is unknown. A modified ARM-PCR protocol with three rounds of nested PCR amplified TCRbeta. From the multiplex PCR reads, TCRdb called clonotypes with MiXCR, one entry per CDR3 protein. The data show 200,000 to 250,000 distinct CDR3 sequences, 70% to 75% seen once. Findings and caveats of the study: Shorter survival was associated with higher TCR diversity in tumors. Significantly higher TCR diversity was found in tumor than normal lung.

The receptor was isolated from a man between 60 and 75 years old with non-small cell lung cancer. Source material: lung tumor tissue.

The CDR3 sequence: CASSSGQAGNTIYF. The CDR3 DNA follows: TGTGCCAGCAGCTCGGGACAGGCTGGAAACACCATATATTTT. The chain carries TRBV7-9 and TRBJ1-3; 8 bases line up with TRBD1. Germline V CDR1 and CDR2: SEHNR, FQNEAQ (reference sequence). CDR3 length: 14 residues. Unmatched junction bases numbered 1, after V lost 4 bases and J lost 2 bases.